Below are 25 T cell receptor beta chains sequenced from a single sample in a study of blood T cell repertoires in COVID-19. Method: immunoSEQ multiplex PCR; TCRdb's copy keeps in-frame clones and lacks some. Among roughly 170,000 clones listed, under 85% were seen once. The sequenced sample consisted of peripheral blood. All receptors come from a human donor in a cohort sampled during active COVID-19.

V usage is TRBV9 and J usage is TRBJ2-7; D is perhaps TRBD1 (6 bases). V was trimmed by 3 bases and J by 0 bases, leaving 10 bases between them. In germline, CDR1 is SGDLS, CDR2 YYNGEE. The CDR3 is 14 amino acids. This CDR3 reads CASSEGGSSYEQYF. The CDR3 DNA sequence: TGTGCCAGCAGCGAAGGGGGAAGCTCCTACGAGCAGTACTTC. Full variable domain (rest looked up from reference TRBV9 and TRBJ2-7): DSGVTQTPKHLITATGQRVTLRCSPRSGDLSVYWYQQSLDQGLQFLIQYYNGEERAKGNILERFSAQQFPDLHSELNLSSLELGDSALYFCASSEGGSSYEQYFGPGTRLTVT.

In this sample, this clone turned up once. CDR3 region: CASHPQGPDTQYF. In DNA form, the CDR3 reads TGTGCCAGCCATCCGCAGGGGCCAGATACGCAGTATTTT. V is TRBV27 and J is TRBJ2-3, with D tentatively TRBD1 (6 bases). Germline CDR1 MNHEY, CDR2 SMNVEV (reference sequence). Trimming removed 8 bases at V and 4 bases at J, with 13 bases between. The CDR3 has 13 residues.

The chain carries TRBV27 and TRBJ1-2, with TRBD1 matching 7 bases. The germline CDR1 and CDR2 sequences are MNHEY and SMNVEV (reference sequence). The CDR3 is made up of 14 amino acids. V lost 5 bases and J lost 3; bases outside the gene matches: 6. Written as DNA, the CDR3 is TGTGCCAGCAGTCCACAGGGGTCGGACTATGGCTACACCTTC. Its protein is CASSPQGSDYGYTF.

The chain uses TRBV4-1 and TRBJ1-1; the D is unclear. Germline loops: CDR1 MGHRA, CDR2 YSYEKL. This CDR3 spans 16 amino acids. V lost 0 bases and J 1 base, leaving 12 bases between the germline ends. The DNA of the CDR3 is TGCGCCAGCAGCCAAGATATTGAACTCACGAACACTGAAGCTTTCTTT. This codes for CASSQDIELTNTEAFF.

This chain connects TRBV6-5 to TRBJ1-1; D is unclear. The CDR3 runs 14 residues. Germline assignment: CDR1 MNHEY and CDR2 SVGAGI. V lost 8 bases, J lost 1 base, and 14 bases lay in between. The CDR3 reads CASRSVAGNTEAFF. The CDR3 coding sequence is TGTGCCAGCCGTTCTGTTGCGGGGAACACTGAAGCTTTCTTT.

V and J are TRBV5-6 and TRBJ2-6; D is possibly TRBD1 (6 bases). The CDR3 consists of 17 residues. The germline V gene has CDR1 SGHDT and CDR2 YYEEEE. V lost 4 bases and J lost 0, with 14 bases in between. CDR3 nucleotide sequence: TGTGCCAGCAGCGTGCCGGGACAACACTCTGGGGCCAACGTCCTGACTTTC. Translating gives CASSVPGQHSGANVLTF.

V is TRBV12-3 or TRBV12-4 and J is TRBJ2-2; tentatively, D is TRBD1 (6 bases). The CDR3 extends over 12 amino acids. Trimming left V 4 bases short and J 6 bases short, with 6 bases between. CDR3: CASSWGPGELFF. CDR3 nucleotides: TGTGCCAGCAGTTGGGGGCCCGGGGAGCTGTTTTTT.

This chain connects TRBV19 to TRBJ2-2; D not certain. Trimming took off 3 bases at V and 0 bases at J, with 11 bases between the two ends. There are 16 residues in the CDR3. Per germline, CDR1 LNHDA and CDR2 SQIVND (reference sequence). The CDR3 reads CASSIGLGANTGELFF. In nucleotides, the CDR3 is TGTGCCAGTAGTATCGGATTGGGCGCGAACACCGGGGAGCTGTTTTTT.

V gene TRBV4-1 combines with J gene TRBJ2-3, with D possibly being TRBD2 (6 bases). The CDR3 consists of 17 residues. Germline CDR1 and CDR2: MGHRA and YSYEKL. The germline V and J ends were trimmed by 5 bases and 4 bases, with 22 bases remaining between them. This CDR3 is CASSVHPLAGTPDTQYF. CDR3 nucleotides: TGCGCCAGCAGCGTCCACCCCCTGGCGGGGACCCCAGATACGCAGTATTTT.

J is TRBJ1-1 and V is TRBV7-3, with D possibly TRBD1 on 6 matching bases. The CDR3 is made up of 15 amino acids. Deletions cut 5 bases from V and 3 bases from J, with 16 bases between. Germline loops: CDR1 SGHTA, CDR2 FQGTGA. CDR3 DNA: TGTGCCAGCAGCCTTTCAGGGGAGGGGGACACTGAAGCTTTCTTT. As protein: CASSLSGEGDTEAFF.

This clone appeared many times. The V and J genes are TRBV15 and TRBJ2-6, with a weak D call TRBD2 (6 bases). CDR3 size: 15 residues. V lost 1 base and J lost 8, with 12 bases in between. Germline assignment: CDR1 LNHNV and CDR2 YYDKDF (reference sequence). CDR3 DNA: TGTGCCACCAGCAGAGGTTCCGGGGGTCCCAACGTCCTGACTTTC. Translating gives CATSRGSGGPNVLTF.

V usage is TRBV27 and J usage is TRBJ2-1, with 8 nucleotides matching TRBD2. Germline CDR1 MNHEY, CDR2 SMNVEV (reference sequence). Trimming cost V 0 bases and J 6 bases; bases outside gene matches: 16. This CDR3 is built from 19 residues. The CDR3 reads CASSLSIGGVRVPRNEQFF. CDR3 bases: TGTGCCAGCAGTTTATCAATCGGGGGGGTCAGGGTTCCCCGCAATGAGCAGTTCTTC.

The rearrangement uses TRBV2 and TRBJ2-3, with TRBD2 matching 9 bases. Unmatched junction bases numbered 4, after V lost 7 bases and J lost 2 bases. The germline V gene has CDR1 SNHLY and CDR2 FYNNEI. The CDR3 runs 14 residues. The CDR3 coding sequence is TGTGCCAGCAACAGCGGGGGGCTCACAGATACGCAGTATTTT. It encodes CASNSGGLTDTQYF.

This clone was counted once. The chain recombines TRBV15 with TRBJ1-2, with no clear D. Germline V gene sequence: CDR1 LNHNV, CDR2 YYDKDF (reference sequence). V lost 0 bases and J 5 bases, leaving 7 bases between the germline ends. The length of the CDR3 is 13 residues. The CDR3 DNA reads TGTGCCACCAGCAGAGATGCCAGTTATGGCTACACCTTC. Translated: CATSRDASYGYTF.

The gene calls are TRBV27 and TRBJ1-2, with a weak D call TRBD1 (6 bases). CDR3 length: 13 residues. The germline V and J ends were trimmed by 4 bases and 0 bases, with 6 bases remaining between them. CDR1 is MNHEY, CDR2 SMNVEV, per germline (reference sequence). CDR3 sequence reads: CASSYRANYGYTF. The CDR3 DNA follows: TGTGCCAGCAGTTACAGGGCTAACTATGGCTACACCTTC.

The chain is built from TRBV6-1 and TRBJ1-1; perhaps TRBD1 as D (5 bases). CDR3 length: 14 residues. With 2 bases removed from V and 0 bases from J, the gap between germline ends came to 7 bases. Germline lookup yields CDR1 MNHNS and CDR2 SASEGT. CDR3 nucleotide sequence: TGTGCCAGCAGTGAAAGGGGTATGAACACTGAAGCTTTCTTT. Translated: CASSERGMNTEAFF.

This sequence joins TRBV10-3 and TRBJ1-6; tentatively, D is TRBD1 (6 bases). The CDR3 has 16 amino acids. Trimming pared 4 bases from V and 7 bases from J, leaving 17 bases between. CDR1 and CDR2 from the germline V gene are ENHRY and SYGVKD. DNA of the CDR3: TGTGCCATCAGTGTCCGGGACACCTTAGGGAATTCACCCCTCCACTTT. It is translated as CAISVRDTLGNSPLHF.

V usage is TRBV27 and J usage is TRBJ1-1; 7 bases fit TRBD1. Germline trimming cut 3 bases from V and 6 bases from J; bases unmatched to any gene: 4. The CDR3 consists of 13 residues. The germline CDR1 and CDR2 sequences are MNHEY and SMNVEV (reference sequence). The CDR3 spells CASSFRDSPEAFF. CDR3 DNA: TGTGCCAGCAGTTTCCGGGACAGTCCTGAAGCTTTCTTT.

This clone was seen a few times. This chain uses TRBV18 with TRBJ1-2; 7 bases fit TRBD1. The CDR3 covers 17 residues. CDR1 and CDR2 (germline): KGHSH, LQKENI. After removal of 1 base from V and 0 bases from J, the junction contained 8 bases not matched to a gene. The CDR3 bases are TGTGCCAGCTCACCACAGCAAACAGGGGACTCTAACTATGGCTACACCTTC. Amino acids: CASSPQQTGDSNYGYTF.

The CDR3 here is CASSLKEARAYNEQFF. CDR3 sequence (DNA): TGTGCCAGCAGCTTGAAAGAGGCGCGAGCCTACAATGAGCAGTTCTTC. This sequence joins TRBV5-6 and TRBJ2-1; no firm D call. The CDR3 spans 16 residues. Looked up from germline, CDR1 is SGHDT and CDR2 is YYEEEE. Trimming left V 1 base short and J 2 bases short, with 13 bases between.

This clone was seen only once. The rearrangement uses TRBV7-9 and TRBJ1-1; TRBD1 might be the D (6 bases). Germline assignment: CDR1 SEHNR and CDR2 FQNEAQ (reference sequence). The V end was cut by 3 bases, the J end by 6 bases, with 8 bases between. This CDR3 spans 12 amino acids. The CDR3 is CASSLGTPEAFF. CDR3 nucleotide sequence: TGTGCCAGCAGCTTGGGGACACCTGAAGCTTTCTTT.

The J gene is TRBJ2-1, the V gene TRBV19; 7 bases map to TRBD1. The CDR3 spans 15 residues. The V segment lost 6 bases and the J segment 8 bases; nucleotides outside the gene matches: 13. Germline V CDR1 and CDR2: LNHDA, SQIVND (reference sequence). Written as DNA, the CDR3 is TGTGCCAGTAGCAGTTCTACAGGGGCCGGACATGAGCAGTTCTTC. Protein product: CASSSSTGAGHEQFF.

The rearrangement joins TRBV6-8 to TRBJ2-4, with a weak D call TRBD1 (6 bases). V was pared by 6 bases and J by 0 bases, with 27 bases between. The CDR3 consists of 20 residues. Germline CDR1 reads MNHGY; CDR2 reads SAAAGT. The CDR3, as DNA: TGTGCCAGCAGCCATAGACTACTCTGTGGGACAACCCTAGCCAAAAACATTCAGTACTTC. This codes for CASSHRLLCGTTLAKNIQYF.

The J gene is TRBJ2-5, the V gene TRBV3-1 (or the pseudogene TRBV3-2); tentative D call: TRBD2 (7 bases). V lost 1 base and J lost 4, with 13 bases in between. This CDR3 contains 15 residues. The germline V gene has CDR1 LGHDT and CDR2 YNNKEL (reference sequence). The CDR3 reads CASSQVRGAVETQYF. The DNA for the CDR3 is TGTGCCAGCAGCCAAGTTCGGGGGGCCGTAGAGACCCAGTACTTC.

The chain employs TRBV5-5 and TRBJ2-7; 11 nucleotides agree with TRBD2. Germline V gene lookup returns CDR1 SGHKS and CDR2 YYEKEE (reference sequence). V shed 0 bases, J shed 4 bases, and the junction held 3 bases outside the gene matches. This CDR3 has 15 residues. CDR3 nucleotides: TGTGCCAGCAGCTTGGCCGGGACTAGCGGTTACGAGCAGTACTTC. Its protein product is CASSLAGTSGYEQYF.